The rows below give T cell receptor beta chains drawn from one sample of a study of shared clonotypes between healthy human individuals. Assay: immunoSEQ multiplex PCR; the TCRdb copy retains only in-frame clones and omits some. The sample comprises 550,000 to 600,000 clones, roughly 98% of which are singletons, and approximately 0.33% rests with the top ten. Sequencing input: naive CD8+ T cells sorted from blood. Receptor source: a man between 25 and 39 years old in good health. Both conserved end residues are part of each CDR3. The D gene is left open where the match is weak. Only some rows state a clone size, as once, few, many or a class for expanded clones.

clone_size	v_call	d_call	j_call	cdr3_aa
NA	TRBV7-9	NA	TRBJ1-2	CASRFVGADYGYTF
NA	TRBV5-1	NA	TRBJ2-7	CASSFGSYEQYF
NA	TRBV5-6	TRBD2	TRBJ2-7	CASSLAGTSGRPPYEQYF
NA	TRBV28	TRBD1	TRBJ2-7	CASRNRGLSYEQYF
NA	TRBV4-1	NA	TRBJ1-1	CASSQDGGGRTEAFF
NA	TRBV28	TRBD1	TRBJ2-7	CASSYRDRVPYEQYF
NA	TRBV9	TRBD2	TRBJ2-1	CASSVEVAGAHNEQFF
NA	TRBV4-1	NA	TRBJ1-1	CASSQIHSTALEAFF
NA	TRBV28	TRBD1	TRBJ1-1	CASSHPGQGTFF
NA	TRBV27	NA	TRBJ1-1	CASSLGSPRDTEAFF
NA	TRBV7-9	NA	TRBJ2-7	CASSQDSYEQYF
few	TRBV11-2	NA	TRBJ2-2	CASRQPGQNTGELFF
NA	TRBV11-1	NA	TRBJ2-7	CASSLGVAPSSYEQYF
NA	TRBV7-9	NA	TRBJ2-6	CASSLEGQGANVLTF
NA	TRBV9	NA	TRBJ2-1	CASSTSGNEQFF
NA	TRBV19	NA	TRBJ2-2	CASASGWELFF
NA	TRBV7-9	TRBD2	TRBJ2-1	CASRDETSGSREQFF
NA	TRBV7-6	NA	TRBJ2-1	CASSLSDEQFF
NA	TRBV29-1	NA	TRBJ2-3	CSVTPLGTDTQYF
NA	TRBV29-1	TRBD1	TRBJ2-7	CSVEGTGINYEQYF
NA	TRBV9	NA	TRBJ2-1	CASSGLPNEQFF
once	TRBV7-9	NA	TRBJ2-7	CASSPGTVPYEQYF
once	TRBV7-6	TRBD2	TRBJ2-7	CASSFSGSLNEQYF
NA	TRBV6-5	NA	TRBJ1-4	CASSYSTGTEKLFF
NA	TRBV21-1	NA	TRBJ2-7	CASSKAGTQGADEQYF
NA	TRBV23-1	TRBD1	TRBJ1-5	CASSQGGQENQPQHF
NA	TRBV9	TRBD2	TRBJ2-7	CASSPEDSGFTLASYEQYF
NA	TRBV19	NA	TRBJ2-7	CASSEPTSKGAYEQYF
NA	TRBV7-8	TRBD1	TRBJ2-7	CASSLEGRQGVYEQYF
NA	TRBV9	NA	TRBJ2-5	CASSEAGEQETQYF
NA	TRBV18	NA	TRBJ2-7	CASSPRSTSYEQYF
NA	TRBV7-9	NA	TRBJ1-5	CASSLSESNQPQHF
NA	TRBV5-4	NA	TRBJ2-5	CASSLGRGEEETQYF
NA	TRBV18	NA	TRBJ2-7	CASSPRGQGGEYEQYF
NA	TRBV4-3	TRBD1	TRBJ2-7	CASSQGTGGPYEQYF
NA	TRBV7-9	TRBD1	TRBJ2-7	CASSHMGQDSYEQYF
NA	TRBV13	TRBD1	TRBJ2-7	CASSIRDRDYEQYF
NA	TRBV10-1	NA	TRBJ2-7	CASSESPPHSASYEQYF
NA	TRBV9	NA	TRBJ1-2	CASSVGSNYGYTF
NA	TRBV29-1	NA	TRBJ2-1	CSAGGGGSLEQFF
once	TRBV4-1	NA	TRBJ2-1	CASSHSSNEQFF
NA	TRBV5-1	NA	TRBJ2-7	CASSLEGRTDTYEQYF
once	TRBV6-6	NA	TRBJ2-6	CASSVTQQSRANVLTF
NA	TRBV12-2	NA	TRBJ2-7	CASRSHYEQYF
NA	TRBV9	TRBD2	TRBJ2-7	CASSPQTGAGLAAIDEQYF
NA	TRBV19	TRBD2	TRBJ2-1	CASSLAGAVYNEQFF
NA	TRBV4-1	TRBD2	TRBJ2-7	CASSQEGREIYEQYF
once	TRBV29-1	NA	TRBJ2-7	CSVEGQNYEQYF
NA	TRBV29-1	TRBD2	TRBJ2-1	CSVEEGATSAYNEQFF
NA	TRBV25-1	TRBD1	TRBJ2-1	CASSEGTGLIGEQFF
once	TRBV7-3	NA	TRBJ1-1	CASSLLGNTEAFF
NA	TRBV4-3	TRBD1	TRBJ2-1	CASSQGGVGTVYNEQFF